This T cell receptor beta chain comes out of a study of T cells in Graves' hyperthyroidism and ophthalmopathy. Study-level findings and limits: Model output signaled ophthalmopathy a median approximately six months ahead of onset. Most clonotypes expanded in thyroid above 0.001 were likewise present in blood.

The patients, who ranged from 18 to 65 in age, presented with newly diagnosed hyperthyroidism lasting under 2 months. Authors of the study amplified TCR beta CDR3 regions from RNA transcripts. Initially, a first-round RT-PCR of the TCR CDR3 employed the HTBI primer set. TCRdb redid the calling of the multiplex PCR reads with MiXCR, one entry per CDR3 protein. This table has about 180,000 distinct CDR3 sequences, about a tenth appearing once. CDR3 length: 18 residues. Germline V CDR1 and CDR2: MNHEY, SVGAGI. V trimming: 2 bases; J trimming: 4 bases; junction bases outside the gene matches: 16. This clonotype was seen repeatedly, ten times or more. Its antigen is currently unknown.

The gene calls are TRBV6-5 and TRBJ2-5, with TRBD1 identical over 7 bases. The sequenced material came from blood. This clonotype was sampled from a woman aged 18-29 years with Graves' hyperthyroidism that later progressed to Graves' ophthalmopathy. The CDR3 loop is CASSYQRQGPARGETQYF. The CDR3 DNA reads as TGTGCCAGCAGTTACCAGCGACAGGGACCGGCCAGGGGAGAGACCCAGTACTTC.